These T cell receptor beta chains were read from a single sample in a study of OX40 agonist ivuxolimab in advanced cancers. The table came from immunoSEQ multiplex PCR; TCRdb's copy has only in-frame clones and leaves some out. This sample yields more than 75,000 clones, of which approximately 81% are seen a single time; 0.95% to 1.2% belongs to the top ten. The specimen was CD4+ or CD8+ T cells sorted from blood, collected in a trial of the OX40 agonist ivuxolimab. These receptor sequences come from an adult with an advanced solid tumor such as melanoma, head and neck, liver or kidney cancer. Each CDR3 is given with its conserved first and last residue. D genes are given only for firm matches. A clone size is listed for some rows: how often the clone was seen (once, few, many), or a class if it is expanded.

TRBD1,TRBJ2-5,14,TRBV5-4,.,CASRVQGARETQYF,TGTGCCAGCAGGGTACAGGGGGCGCGGGAGACCCAGTACTTC
.,TRBJ2-3,18,TRBV5-6,.,CASSFSVWSGFSTDTQYF,TGTGCCAGCAGCTTTTCCGTCTGGTCAGGGTTTAGCACAGATACGCAGTATTTT
.,TRBJ2-6,18,TRBV7-3,.,CASSSRGFRGSGANVLTF,TGTGCCAGCAGCTCCCGGGGTTTCAGGGGCAGTGGGGCCAACGTCCTGACTTTC
TRBD2,TRBJ2-3,17,TRBV11-2,.,CASSQGGLAGGRRTQYF,TGTGCCAGCAGCCAAGGAGGGTTAGCGGGGGGCCGAAGGACGCAGTATTTT
TRBD2,TRBJ2-5,15,TRBV14,.,CASSPGIGLEETQYF,TGTGCCAGCAGCCCCGGAATCGGACTAGAAGAGACCCAGTACTTC
TRBD2,TRBJ2-1,15,TRBV5-1,.,CASRSSGGSYNEQFF,TGCGCCAGCAGGTCTAGCGGGGGGTCCTACAATGAGCAGTTCTTC
.,TRBJ1-1,16,TRBV7-2,.,CASSGATPGLNTEAFF,TGTGCCAGCAGCGGAGCCACGCCAGGCTTGAACACTGAAGCTTTCTTT
.,TRBJ1-5,16,TRBV6-6,.,CASSYAGVGGNQPQHF,TGTGCCAGCAGTTACGCGGGGGTGGGGGGCAATCAGCCCCAGCATTTT
TRBD1,TRBJ1-1,14,TRBV2,.,CASSRQGMDTEAFF,TGTGCCAGCAGCCGACAGGGAATGGACACTGAAGCTTTCTTT
TRBD2,TRBJ2-2,15,TRBV27,.,CASSSRGGGPGELFF,TGTGCCAGCAGCTCAAGGGGCGGGGGGCCCGGGGAGCTGTTTTTT
.,TRBJ1-4,14,TRBV5-1,.,CASSSTATNEKLFF,TGCGCCAGCAGCTCGACAGCCACTAATGAAAAACTGTTTTTT
TRBD1,TRBJ2-3,15,TRBV6-5,few,CASSYLGGAEDTQYF,TGTGCCAGCAGTTACTTAGGGGGCGCGGAAGATACGCAGTATTTT
.,TRBJ1-1,16,TRBV19,.,CASSIRAQGDNTEAFF,TGTGCCAGTAGTATTCGAGCCCAAGGGGACAACACTGAAGCTTTCTTT
.,TRBJ2-1,13,TRBV2,.,CASSEDVLRRQFF,TGTGCCAGCAGTGAAGACGTTCTCAGGAGGCAGTTCTTC
TRBD2,TRBJ2-2,17,TRBV7-2,.,CASSPPGLAGATGELFF,TGTGCCAGCAGCCCCCCGGGACTAGCGGGGGCCACCGGGGAGCTGTTTTTT
.,TRBJ1-4,16,TRBV5-4,.,CASSLNTGRQHEKLFF,TGTGCCAGCAGCTTGAACACAGGGAGGCAGCATGAAAAACTGTTTTTT
.,TRBJ1-4,13,TRBV16,few,CASSSTGEGKLFF,TGTGCCAGCAGCTCGACGGGGGAGGGAAAACTGTTTTTT
.,TRBJ1-5,15,TRBV6-6,.,CASRRTDDSNQPQHF,TGTGCCAGCAGGCGGACGGACGATAGCAATCAGCCCCAGCATTTT
.,TRBJ1-3,14,TRBV7-2,once,CASSTDLSGNTIYF,TGTGCCAGCAGCACTGACCTCTCTGGAAACACCATATATTTT
.,TRBJ2-5,15,TRBV18,.,CASSPLRGGLETQYF,TGTGCCAGCTCACCCCTTAGAGGGGGACTAGAGACCCAGTACTTC
.,TRBJ1-4,12,TRBV28,.,CASSREREKLFF,TGTGCCAGCAGCCGTGAACGGGAAAAACTGTTTTTT
.,TRBJ1-3,14,TRBV10-2,once,CASRDPFSGNTIYF,TGCGCCAGCAGGGACCCTTTCTCTGGAAACACCATATATTTT
TRBD1,TRBJ2-7,14,TRBV7-6,.,CASSPGTGSLEQYF,TGTGCCAGCAGCCCCGGGACAGGGTCTCTCGAGCAGTACTTC
.,TRBJ1-4,13,TRBV28,.,CASKDSPNEKLFF,TGTGCCAGCAAGGACAGCCCTAATGAAAAACTGTTTTTT
TRBD1,TRBJ1-5,17,TRBV15,.,CATSRRRTGTINQPQHF,TGTGCCACCAGCAGACGAAGGACAGGGACTATCAATCAGCCCCAGCATTTT
.,TRBJ1-4,13,TRBV7-8,.,CASSLEGGEKLFF,TGTGCCAGCAGCTTAGAGGGGGGTGAAAAACTGTTTTTT
TRBD1,TRBJ1-6,14,TRBV6-6,.,CASRQTGVYSPLHF,TGTGCCAGCCGTCAGACAGGGGTATATTCACCCCTCCACTTT
.,TRBJ2-5,10,TRBV20-1,.,CSAVLETQYF,TGCAGTGCTGTACTGGAGACCCAGTACTTC
.,TRBJ1-1,18,TRBV4-2,.,CASSPRHRAGVGNTEAFF,TGTGCCAGCAGCCCGCGGCACCGGGCAGGGGTGGGGAACACTGAAGCTTTCTTT
.,TRBJ2-1,15,TRBV11-1,.,CASSLGQGGYNEQFF,TGTGCCAGCAGCTTAGGGCAGGGGGGGTACAATGAGCAGTTCTTC
.,TRBJ2-1,12,TRBV19,.,CATTGTVDEQFF,TGTGCCACTACCGGGACGGTAGATGAGCAGTTCTTC
TRBD1,TRBJ2-2,16,TRBV9,.,CASSPRTGTNTGELFF,TGTGCCAGCAGCCCGCGGACAGGAACGAACACCGGGGAGCTGTTTTTT
.,TRBJ1-6,15,TRBV7-8,.,CASSQKTGYNSPLHF,TGTGCCAGCAGCCAAAAGACAGGCTATAATTCACCCCTCCACTTT
.,TRBJ1-5,14,TRBV6-5,.,CASRLDSSYQPQHF,TGTGCCAGCAGATTGGACAGTTCTTATCAGCCCCAGCATTTT
TRBD1,TRBJ2-4,15,TRBV28,.,CASSLSGGSGNIQYF,TGTGCCAGCAGTTTATCAGGGGGATCGGGAAACATTCAGTACTTC
.,TRBJ1-1,14,TRBV5-1,.,CASSSSAGSTEAFF,TGCGCCAGCAGCTCCTCGGCGGGAAGCACTGAAGCTTTCTTT
TRBD1,TRBJ1-3,15,TRBV6-5,.,CASSYGTGAGNTIYF,TGTGCCAGCAGTTATGGGACAGGGGCTGGAAACACCATATATTTT
TRBD2,TRBJ2-2,19,TRBV6-4,.,CASSDPWTSGVPRTGELFF,TGTGCCAGCAGTGACCCTTGGACTAGCGGGGTCCCGCGGACCGGGGAGCTGTTTTTT
.,TRBJ1-4,15,TRBV5-1,few,CASSLRPEGSEKLFF,TGCGCCAGCAGCTTAAGGCCAGAGGGAAGTGAAAAACTGTTTTTT
.,TRBJ1-4,14,TRBV27,.,CASSPGTANEKLFF,TGTGCCAGCAGTCCCGGGACGGCAAATGAAAAACTGTTTTTT
.,TRBJ1-2,15,TRBV6-5,.,CASSRLGRRVRGYTF,TGTGCCAGCAGTCGGTTAGGGAGGCGGGTCCGTGGCTACACCTTC
.,TRBJ2-2,16,TRBV7-3,once,CASSSGAAENTGELFF,TGTGCCAGCAGTTCCGGGGCAGCCGAGAACACCGGGGAGCTGTTTTTT
TRBD2,TRBJ2-5,13,TRBV7-8,once,CASRGLAVETQYF,TGTGCCAGCAGGGGGCTAGCGGTAGAGACCCAGTACTTC